The present entry profiles one TCR beta chain with its context. The CDR3 end shows no conserved phenylalanine or tryptophan, and so a read error is likely. This entry comes from a study of molecular identifiers for immune sequencing clone quantification. TCRdb fed the PCR reads into MiXCR, producing one record per CDR3 protein. The sample records 85,000 to 90,000 distinct CDR3 sequences, under 20% being singletons. Naive CD8 T cells underwent sorting with the CD8+CD4-CCR7+CD45RA+ definition. V lost 3 bases to trimming and J lost 6 bases; unmatched junction nucleotides: 9. Germline V lookup: CDR1 MNHEY, CDR2 SMNVEV (reference sequence). The CDR3 runs to 15 residues.

The specimen was naive CD8+ T cells from blood, with Jurkat cell RNA spiked in. Subset here: FACS-sorted CD8+CD4-CCR7+CD45RA+ naive T cells. The rearrangement links TRBV27 to TRBJ1-2, with 8 positions matching TRBD1. The clonotype originates from a human donor in good health. Some libraries in this study had Jurkat cell RNA spiked in. The CDR3 loop is CASSFQGAGLDGYTL. The CDR3 DNA sequence: TGTGCCAGCAGTTTCCAGGGGGCAGGGTTGGATGGCTACACCCTC.